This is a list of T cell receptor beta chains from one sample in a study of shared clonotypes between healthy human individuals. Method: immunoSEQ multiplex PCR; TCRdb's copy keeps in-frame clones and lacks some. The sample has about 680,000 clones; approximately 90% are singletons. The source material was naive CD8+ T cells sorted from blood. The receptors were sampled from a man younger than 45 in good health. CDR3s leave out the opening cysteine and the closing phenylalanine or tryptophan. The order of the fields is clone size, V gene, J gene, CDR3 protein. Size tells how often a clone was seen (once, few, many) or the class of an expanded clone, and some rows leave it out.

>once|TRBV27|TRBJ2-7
ASSLSLAGDLYEQY
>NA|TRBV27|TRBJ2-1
ASSLETGSFRNYEQF
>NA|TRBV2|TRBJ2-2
ASSDLTGVAGELF
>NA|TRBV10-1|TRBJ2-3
ASSELAGRADTQY
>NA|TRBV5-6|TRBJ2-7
ASSLVDPYEQY
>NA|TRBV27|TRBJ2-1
ASSLSSGRLAGENEQF
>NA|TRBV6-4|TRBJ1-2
ASSDSGFPNYGYT
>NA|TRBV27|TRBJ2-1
ASSVGASGVNEQF
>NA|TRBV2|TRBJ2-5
ASSQKGLAGVAGETQY
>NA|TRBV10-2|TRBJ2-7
ASRGTGGTYEQY
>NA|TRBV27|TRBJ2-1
ASRPGDYDNEQF
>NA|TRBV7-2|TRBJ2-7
ASSLPSGDYEQY
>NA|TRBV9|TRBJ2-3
ASSPGWTGESDTQY
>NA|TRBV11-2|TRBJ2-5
ASSLEGGIGLAGEQETQY
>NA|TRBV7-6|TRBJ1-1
ASSPGQNTEAF
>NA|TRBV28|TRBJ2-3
ASSHLAGVTDTQY
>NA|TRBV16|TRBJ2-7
ASSQGIYEQY
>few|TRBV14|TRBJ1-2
ASSQYSRAGYT
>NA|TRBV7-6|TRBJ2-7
ASSLGEDRRSYEQY
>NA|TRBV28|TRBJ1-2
ASSSWMRGGYGYT
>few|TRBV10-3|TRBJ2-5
AISEGRQETQY
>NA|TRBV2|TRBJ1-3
ASSPKSSGNTIY
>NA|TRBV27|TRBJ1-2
ASSYTRGAATYGYT
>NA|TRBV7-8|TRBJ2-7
ASNPDRLAGDYEQY
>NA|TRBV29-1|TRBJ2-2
SVEDGVDTGELF
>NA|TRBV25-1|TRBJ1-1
ASTTYAEAF
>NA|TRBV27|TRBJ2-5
ASSLLGTEETQY
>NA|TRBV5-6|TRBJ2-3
ASSLAMGTDTQY
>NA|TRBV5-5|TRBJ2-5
ASSLRVQGRAQY
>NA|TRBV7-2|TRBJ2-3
ASSLGAFTDTQY
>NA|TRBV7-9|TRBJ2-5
ASSGPETQY
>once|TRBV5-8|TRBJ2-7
ASSETQGDSYEQY
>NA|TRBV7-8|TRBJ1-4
ASSSRTGTGFNEKLF
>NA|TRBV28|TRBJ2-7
ASTLGPGGSYEQY
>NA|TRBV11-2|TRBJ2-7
ASSSARQGGTYEQY
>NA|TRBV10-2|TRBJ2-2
ASRGQPHPYTGELF
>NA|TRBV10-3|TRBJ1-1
AISGTGENTEAF
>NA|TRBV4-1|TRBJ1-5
ASSLQGQGNQPQH
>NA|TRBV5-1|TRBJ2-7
ASSLAATSGKSSYEQY
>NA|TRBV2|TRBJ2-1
APRGGGNEQF
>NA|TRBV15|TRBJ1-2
ATSSPGQGNYGYT